The 31 T cell receptor beta chains below were found in one sample sequenced in a study of Ad26.COV2.S vaccination and SARS-CoV-2 variants. Sequenced by immunoSEQ multiplex PCR; TCRdb stores in-frame clones only, minus some. The sample has under 250,000 clones, roughly 87% seen once; the top ten hold nearly 3%. Treatment noted: roughly 18 received Ad26.COV2.S at low or high dose, single or two shots; roughly five received placebo; per-sample allocation not given. Day 63 after the first injection of vaccine or placebo was the sampling time. The sequencing used peripheral blood, collected in a trial of Ad26.COV2.S vaccine versus placebo. Receptors originate from a person aged 18-65 years who received the Ad26.COV2.S COVID-19 vaccine or a placebo.

The genes are TRBV7-3 and TRBJ2-7; possibly TRBD2 for D (6 bases). Trimming stripped 5 bases from V and 3 bases from J, with 23 bases between. CDR1 is SGHTA, CDR2 FQGTGA, per germline. This CDR3 is 17 amino acids long. Here the CDR3 DNA reads TGTGCCAGCAGCCCCCACCTCGGGAAGCGGGTGGTCTACGAGCAGTACTTC. Translating gives CASSPHLGKRVVYEQYF.

The V and J genes are TRBV3-1 (or the pseudogene TRBV3-2) and TRBJ2-7, with D possibly being TRBD1 (5 bases). V lost 4 bases to trimming and J lost 1 base, with 11 bases between them. CDR3 length: 14 residues. The germline V gene has CDR1 LGHDT and CDR2 YNNKEL (reference sequence). CDR3 in amino acids: CASSPMAGSYEQYF. The DNA of the CDR3 is TGTGCCAGCAGCCCCATGGCAGGGTCCTACGAGCAGTACTTC.

This clone was counted between two and nine times. This chain uses TRBV6-6 with TRBJ2-7, with 8 positions matching TRBD1. In germline, CDR1 is MNHNY, CDR2 SVGAGI (reference sequence). This CDR3 spans 15 amino acids. With V trimmed by 4 bases and J by 1 base, 6 bases remained unmatched. CDR3 sequence reads: CASSSPGTGSYEQYF. The CDR3 DNA is TGTGCCAGCAGTTCCCCCGGGACAGGATCCTACGAGCAGTACTTC.

CDR3 protein: CASSQTATGLRGKYGYTF. CDR3 nucleotide sequence: TGTGCCAGCAGTCAAACCGCTACAGGGTTACGAGGGAAGTATGGCTACACCTTC. The J gene is TRBJ1-2, the V gene TRBV27; D may be TRBD1 (6 bases). Trimming left V 5 bases short and J 5 bases short, with 27 bases between. The germline gives CDR1 MNHEY, CDR2 SMNVEV (reference sequence). The CDR3 spans 18 residues.

This clone was picked up a small number of times. The chain employs TRBV4-2 and TRBJ2-5; D call uncertain. The CDR3 covers 14 residues. The germline CDR1 and CDR2 sequences are LGHNA and YNFKEQ. Trimming pared 0 bases from V and 1 base from J, leaving 6 bases between. CDR3 in amino acids: CASSQEAFQETQYF. CDR3 DNA sequence: TGTGCCAGCAGCCAAGAGGCATTCCAAGAGACCCAGTACTTC.

The V call is TRBV5-1, the J call TRBJ1-1; perhaps TRBD1 as D (5 bases). This CDR3 is 16 amino acids long. The V and J ends lost 0 bases and 1 base respectively, with 13 bases between them. Germline assignment: CDR1 SGHRS and CDR2 YFSETQ. The CDR3 bases are TGCGCCAGCAGCTTGGAACAGGTACGGACGAACACTGAAGCTTTCTTT. This translates into CASSLEQVRTNTEAFF.

This rearrangement joins TRBV5-8 to TRBJ2-7; D is uncertain. This CDR3 has 12 residues. Germline CDR1 SGHTS, CDR2 YDEGEE. Trimming took off 0 bases at V and 5 bases at J, with 6 bases between the two ends. The CDR3 here is CASSLGVDEQYV. CDR3 in DNA: TGTGCCAGCAGCTTGGGGGTTGACGAGCAGTACGTC.

The chain recombines TRBV15 with TRBJ2-5; 7 bases agree with TRBD2. This CDR3 is 16 amino acids long. CDR1 is LNHNV, CDR2 YYDKDF, per germline (reference sequence). V lost 1 base to trimming and J lost 2 bases; unmatched junction nucleotides: 7. CDR3 nucleotides: TGTGCCACCAGCAGAGCTCTAGCGGCCACTCAAGAGACCCAGTACTTC. This gives the protein CATSRALAATQETQYF. The full variable domain, in which reference TRBV15 and TRBJ2-5 provide the parts outside the CDR3, is DAMVIQNPRYQVTQFGKPVTLSCSQTLNHNVMYWYQQKSSQAPKLLFHYYDKDFNNEADTPDNFQSRRPNTSFCFLDIRSPGLGDTAMYLCATSRALAATQETQYFGPGTRLLVL.

The chain has TRBV6-6 and TRBJ1-1; 7 positions match TRBD1. The CDR3 is made up of 13 amino acids. The V segment lost 6 bases and the J segment 6 bases; nucleotides outside the gene matches: 7. Germline V gene lookup returns CDR1 MNHNY and CDR2 SVGAGI (reference sequence). CDR3 amino acids: CASRQGNGPEAFF. The CDR3 region has the DNA TGTGCCAGCAGACAGGGGAACGGGCCTGAAGCTTTCTTT.

V is TRBV2 and J is TRBJ1-5, with 12 nucleotides matching TRBD1. This CDR3 spans 16 amino acids. From germline, CDR1 is SNHLY and CDR2 FYNNEI. With 6 bases clipped from V and 2 bases from J, the junction kept 5 bases outside the gene matches. As DNA, the CDR3 is TGTGCCAGCAGGGGGACAGGGGGCTCGGGCAATCAGCCCCAGCATTTT. Protein product: CASRGTGGSGNQPQHF. Drawing the rest from reference TRBV2 and TRBJ1-5, the complete variable domain is EPEVTQTPSHQVTQMGQEVILRCVPISNHLYFYWYRQILGQKVEFLVSFYNNEISEKSEIFDDQFSVERPDGSNFTLKIRSTKLEDSAMYFCASRGTGGSGNQPQHFGDGTRLSIL.

This chain links TRBV7-8 with TRBJ2-5; D is ambiguous. Germline V gene data show CDR1 as SGHVS and CDR2 as FQNEAQ. The ends were cut back, 5 bases at V and 4 bases at J, with 14 bases in the middle. The CDR3 consists of 14 residues. CDR3 amino acids: CASSARRFRETQYF. In nucleotides, the CDR3 is TGTGCCAGCAGCGCTAGACGTTTCCGAGAGACCCAGTACTTC.

The V gene is TRBV10-3, the J gene TRBJ1-3; D perhaps matches TRBD1 (5 bases). The CDR3 totals 15 residues. V was cut by 0 bases and J by 0 bases, with 6 bases left in between. CDR1 and CDR2 from the germline V gene are ENHRY and SYGVKD. Written as DNA, the CDR3 is TGTGCCATCAGTGAGTCCCAGGGCTCTGGAAACACCATATATTTT. As protein: CAISESQGSGNTIYF.

The rearrangement uses TRBV24-1 and TRBJ2-7; D unresolved. Germline-derived CDR1 and CDR2 are KGHDR and SFDVKD. The CDR3 extends over 13 amino acids. The V end lost 5 bases, the J end lost 3 bases, and 10 bases lay between the germline ends. CDR3 loop: CATSAVRLYEQYF. Here the CDR3 DNA reads TGTGCCACCAGTGCCGTCAGACTCTACGAGCAGTACTTC.

V is TRBV5-1 and J is TRBJ2-2; 7 bases align to TRBD1. The CDR3 totals 15 residues. CDR1 and CDR2 (germline): SGHRS, YFSETQ. The trim removed 2 bases at V and 5 bases at J, leaving 6 bases unmatched. The CDR3 sequence is CASSLQGLITGELFF. The CDR3, as DNA: TGCGCCAGCAGCTTACAGGGGCTAATTACCGGGGAGCTGTTTTTT.

The genes are TRBV4-2 and TRBJ1-6, with D possibly being TRBD1 (5 bases). There are 17 residues in the CDR3. The germline V gene has CDR1 LGHNA and CDR2 YNFKEQ. V dropped 3 bases and J dropped 6 bases, with 18 bases sitting between them. CDR3 nucleotide sequence: TGTGCCAGCAGCCATCAGGACAAGGGATTTTCTAATTCACCCCTCCACTTT. Translated, it gives CASSHQDKGFSNSPLHF.

The chain couples TRBV4-3 to TRBJ1-2; 9 nucleotides match TRBD1. There are 15 residues in the CDR3. J gave up 5 bases and V 2 bases, and 6 bases lay outside the gene matches. The germline V gene encodes CDR1 LGHNA and CDR2 YSLEER. The CDR3 sequence: CASSQYSGTGYGYTF. Written as DNA, the CDR3 is TGCGCCAGCAGCCAATATTCCGGGACAGGGTATGGCTACACCTTC.

The J gene is TRBJ2-5, the V gene TRBV4-3; no clear D gene. The germline V gene has CDR1 LGHNA and CDR2 YSLEER. The V gene lost 4 bases and the J gene lost 7 bases, with 10 bases spanning the gap. The CDR3 sequence is 12 residues long. CDR3 nucleotide sequence: TGCGCCAGCAGCCTCCAGCGAGGGACCCAGTACTTC. Translation: CASSLQRGTQYF.

This rearrangement joins TRBV30 to TRBJ2-1; TRBD1 aligns across 8 bases. CDR1 is GTSNPN, CDR2 SVGIG, per germline (reference sequence). This CDR3 spans 14 amino acids. Trimming at V came to 4 bases and at J to 3 bases, leaving 5 bases not matched to a gene. The CDR3: CAWKRDRGYNEQFF. CDR3 DNA: TGTGCCTGGAAACGCGACAGGGGCTACAATGAGCAGTTCTTC.

This sequence joins TRBV6-5 and TRBJ1-3; D is unresolved. The V and J ends lost 8 bases and 2 bases respectively, with 7 bases between them. CDR1 MNHEY and CDR2 SVGAGI come from the germline V gene. CDR3 length: 12 amino acids. This chain's CDR3 is CASGNTGNTIYF. The DNA of the CDR3 is TGTGCCAGCGGTAATACTGGAAACACCATATATTTT.

The chain carries TRBV15 and TRBJ2-7, with no clear D. Trimming took 0 bases from V and 2 from J, leaving 5 bases between them. Germline assignment: CDR1 LNHNV and CDR2 YYDKDF (reference sequence). The CDR3 contains 13 residues. The CDR3 sequence: CATSRDLTYEQYV. The CDR3 DNA reads as TGTGCCACCAGCAGAGACTTAACCTACGAGCAGTACGTC.

This clone was detected only a few times. This sequence joins TRBV2 and TRBJ1-6, with 7 bases lining up with TRBD1. The CDR3 covers 14 residues. Germline loops: CDR1 SNHLY, CDR2 FYNNEI. V lost 7 bases to trimming and J lost 5 bases; unmatched junction nucleotides: 5. DNA for the CDR3: TGTGCCAGCACCAGGCAGGGGGATAATTCACCCCTCCACTTT. It encodes CASTRQGDNSPLHF.

This sequence joins TRBV6-8 and TRBJ2-6, with D perhaps given as TRBD1 or TRBD2 (5 bases each). Trimming took off 6 bases at V and 3 bases at J, with 24 bases between the two ends. The CDR3 is 19 amino acids. The V gene's germline CDR1 is MNHGY and CDR2 SAAAGT. The CDR3, as DNA: TGTGCCAGCAGAGGGGCGGGCCCTAAGATACGGGGTGGGGCCAACGTCCTGACTTTC. It translates to CASRGAGPKIRGGANVLTF.

The chain has TRBV11-2 and TRBJ2-3; maybe TRBD2 (5 bases). Germline CDR1 is SGHAT and CDR2 is FQNNGV. This CDR3 is built from 15 residues. V was cut by 5 bases and J by 0 bases, with 12 bases left in between. The CDR3 loop reads CASSLRGKSTDTQYF. Written as DNA, the CDR3 is TGTGCCAGCAGCCTCAGAGGGAAAAGCACAGATACGCAGTATTTT.

The chain combines TRBV18 with TRBJ2-1; D is perhaps TRBD1 or TRBD2 (5 bases each). The germline CDR1 and CDR2 sequences are KGHSH and LQKENI. CDR3 size: 15 residues. Trimming pared 3 bases from V and 2 bases from J, leaving 11 bases between. In DNA form, the CDR3 reads TGTGCCAGCTCACCCTCGGGACCGACCTACAATGAGCAGTTCTTC. This gives the protein CASSPSGPTYNEQFF.

V and J are TRBV19 and TRBJ2-1; D is unresolved. The CDR3 totals 14 residues. The germline V and J ends were trimmed by 6 bases and 0 bases, with 9 bases remaining between them. The germline gives CDR1 LNHDA, CDR2 SQIVND (reference sequence). The CDR3 bases are TGTGCCAGTAGAGTGAGGAGCTCCTACAATGAGCAGTTCTTC. Protein product: CASRVRSSYNEQFF.

This clone was detected a few times. CDR3 in amino acids: CASSRGPAGTTGELFF. CDR3 sequence (DNA): TGTGCCAGCAGCCGGGGCCCAGCGGGGACCACCGGGGAGCTGTTTTTT. The chain couples TRBV7-8 to TRBJ2-2; 7 bases align to TRBD2. The CDR3 runs 16 residues. The germline CDR1 and CDR2 sequences are SGHVS and FQNEAQ. With 5 bases clipped from V and 4 bases from J, the junction kept 10 bases outside the gene matches.

The rearrangement uses TRBV5-6 and TRBJ2-1, with D possibly being TRBD2 (6 bases). In germline, CDR1 is SGHDT, CDR2 YYEEEE. The CDR3 has 13 amino acids. V gave up 4 bases and J gave up 3 bases, with 8 bases separating them. The CDR3 protein is CASSRLDYNEQFF. CDR3 coding DNA: TGTGCCAGCAGCCGACTAGACTACAATGAGCAGTTCTTC. Based on the CDR3 plus reference TRBV5-6 and TRBJ2-1, the full variable domain is DAGVTQSPTHLIKTRGQQVTLRCSPKSGHDTVSWYQQALGQGPQFIFQYYEEEERQRGNFPDRFSGHQFPNYSSELNVNALLLGDSALYLCASSRLDYNEQFFGPGTRLTVL.

The chain employs TRBV7-3 and TRBJ2-1; D might be TRBD2 (6 bases). Trimming cost V 5 bases and J 4 bases, with 15 bases left between them. The length of the CDR3 is 15 residues. Germline loops: CDR1 SGHTA, CDR2 FQGTGA. The CDR3 region is CASSRRGLGYNEQFF. CDR3 DNA sequence: TGTGCCAGCAGCCGGCGGGGACTGGGATACAATGAGCAGTTCTTC.

The genes are TRBV3-1 (or the pseudogene TRBV3-2) and TRBJ1-5; D gene ambiguous. The CDR3 length is 14 residues. V was trimmed by 4 bases and J by 8 bases, leaving 15 bases between them. Germline lookup yields CDR1 LGHDT and CDR2 YNNKEL (reference sequence). This CDR3 is CASSPGPSREPQHF. CDR3 DNA: TGTGCCAGCAGCCCGGGCCCATCACGGGAGCCCCAGCATTTT.

The chain couples TRBV11-3 to TRBJ2-1; TRBD2 matches 12 bases. Germline V CDR1 and CDR2: SGHNT, YENEEA. The trim removed 3 bases at V and 4 bases at J, leaving 4 bases unmatched. This CDR3 region has 16 residues. CDR3 residues: CASSFDGTSGYNEQFF. The CDR3 nucleotides are TGTGCCAGCAGCTTCGACGGGACTAGCGGGTACAATGAGCAGTTCTTC.

This chain connects TRBV12-5 to TRBJ2-3; perhaps TRBD2 as D (6 bases). The CDR3 has 13 residues. Trimming took 6 bases from V and 8 from J, leaving 15 bases between them. Germline-derived CDR1 and CDR2 are LGHNT and FRNRAP. CDR3 DNA: TGTGCTAGTGGGCGGGACTCCCCGGGTACGCAGTATTTT. This gives the protein CASGRDSPGTQYF.